This passage covers 4 T cell receptor beta chains from one sample sequenced in a study of blood T cell repertoires in COVID-19. The assay was immunoSEQ multiplex PCR, and TCRdb's table has in-frame clones only and misses some. This table has fewer than 350,000 clones, around 85% appearing once. The source material was peripheral blood. Every receptor here comes from a woman between 25 and 40 years old with COVID-19, enrolled during active disease.

This chain links TRBV6-5 with TRBJ2-3; possible D gene TRBD2, 6 bases. The CDR3 runs 14 residues. Trimming cost V 7 bases and J 0 bases, with 11 bases left between them. Germline CDR1 and CDR2: MNHEY and SVGAGI. DNA of the CDR3: TGTGCCAGCAAGAAGGGGAGGAGCACAGATACGCAGTATTTT. This encodes CASKKGRSTDTQYF.

This rearrangement joins TRBV5-1 to TRBJ2-5; TRBD1 matches at 9 bases. CDR3 length: 13 amino acids. Trimming removed 6 bases from V and 1 base from J; junction bases left unmatched: 1. The germline V gene encodes CDR1 SGHRS and CDR2 YFSETQ. CDR3 region: CASTQGAQETQYF. The CDR3 nucleotides read TGCGCCAGCACACAGGGGGCCCAAGAGACCCAGTACTTC. The full variable domain, completed using reference TRBV5-1 and TRBJ2-5, is KAGVTQTPRYLIKTRGQQVTLSCSPISGHRSVSWYQQTPGQGLQFLFEYFSETQRNKGNFPGRFSGRQFSNSRSEMNVSTLELGDSALYLCASTQGAQETQYFGPGTRLLVL.

In DNA, the CDR3 is TGTGCCAGCAGTTTAACAGGGGGGGACTATGGCTACACCTTC. This sequence encodes CASSLTGGDYGYTF. The rearrangement uses TRBV28 and TRBJ1-2; the match to TRBD1 covers 8 bases. The germline V gene encodes CDR1 MDHEN and CDR2 SYDVKM. The V and J ends lost 2 bases and 3 bases, in that order; junction bases with no gene match: 2. The length of the CDR3 is 14 residues.

The V gene is TRBV19, the J gene TRBJ1-5, with 9 bases fitting TRBD1. Germline V gene sequence: CDR1 LNHDA, CDR2 SQIVND (reference sequence). The junction had 6 bases not matched to a gene; V was cut back by 3 bases and J by 3 bases. CDR3 length: 16 residues. The CDR3 protein is CASSMGTGWSNQPQHF. In nucleotides, the CDR3 is TGTGCCAGTAGTATGGGGACAGGGTGGTCCAATCAGCCCCAGCATTTT.